This is a list of T cell receptor beta chains from one sample in a study of CD8+ T cells in alopecia areata. The data were produced by immunoSEQ multiplex PCR, yet TCRdb's version contains in-frame clones alone and is incomplete. The table includes about 190,000 clones, approximately 60% detected once. The specimen was CD4+ T cells sorted from blood, collected at week 4, from a patient treated with tofacitinib. The source of these receptors is a human donor with alopecia areata. Each CDR3 is given without its conserved first and last residue. Only part of the rows carry a size: once, few, many, or a class if the clone is expanded.

cdr3_aa: AWSGTALREAF
clone_size: -
v_call: TRBV30

cdr3_aa: ASSQAKANGNQPQH
clone_size: -
v_call: TRBV4-2

cdr3_aa: AWSPEEGGIQYQPQH
clone_size: -
v_call: TRBV30

cdr3_aa: ASSGQGRLYEQY
clone_size: few
v_call: TRBV25-1

cdr3_aa: AWSAGNSYEQY
clone_size: -
v_call: TRBV30

cdr3_aa: ASETDRGDQPQH
clone_size: -
v_call: TRBV6-1

cdr3_aa: ASSSRTYGELF
clone_size: -
v_call: TRBV7-2

cdr3_aa: ASSPRQAVWTEAF
clone_size: -
v_call: TRBV2

cdr3_aa: ASSSVGGPYGYT
clone_size: -
v_call: TRBV27

cdr3_aa: ASSSRVGYEQY
clone_size: -
v_call: TRBV27

cdr3_aa: SVGGRDSYEQY
clone_size: few
v_call: TRBV29-1

cdr3_aa: ASSDQGGSYEQY
clone_size: few
v_call: TRBV25-1

cdr3_aa: ASSGAQSTDTQY
clone_size: -
v_call: TRBV9

cdr3_aa: ASSLRGLAEGEQY
clone_size: -
v_call: TRBV7-2

cdr3_aa: AWSAEQGVSGNTIY
clone_size: few
v_call: TRBV30

cdr3_aa: AWSSTLGANVLT
clone_size: -
v_call: TRBV30

cdr3_aa: ATSEGTDTQY
clone_size: few
v_call: TRBV15

cdr3_aa: ASSLAGFGPSSYNEQF
clone_size: -
v_call: TRBV7-2

cdr3_aa: AWSVLANEKLF
clone_size: -
v_call: TRBV30

cdr3_aa: ASSQDGTGGNQPQH
clone_size: -
v_call: TRBV14

cdr3_aa: ASSRLGEVDYEQY
clone_size: -
v_call: TRBV6-5

cdr3_aa: ASSLAGGGTKQETQY
clone_size: -
v_call: TRBV5-4

cdr3_aa: AWEAGGLDTDTQY
clone_size: few
v_call: TRBV30

cdr3_aa: ASSQGRSGYEQF
clone_size: -
v_call: TRBV4-2

cdr3_aa: SVKWSDRGTKNIQY
clone_size: -
v_call: TRBV29-1

cdr3_aa: ASGRVSKNIQY
clone_size: once
v_call: TRBV2

cdr3_aa: ASSLDRQETQY
clone_size: -
v_call: TRBV5-6